This TCR beta chain comes out of a study of blood T cell repertoires in COVID-19. Overall study: Whether acute or convalescent, the COVID-19 samples came from the United States, Italy and Spain. PBMCs, B-cell-depleted T cells, or T cells were the source of the cDNA or gDNA that made up the material.

Per the original data handling: How many nucleated cells were present was estimated from reference gene primer amplification. Method: immunoSEQ multiplex PCR; TCRdb's copy keeps in-frame clones and lacks some. V and J calls and clone size follow that table, whereas D and trimming were derived from the DNA. The profile shows 180,000 or so clones, approximately 87% of them singletons. The CDR3 runs to 15 residues. Germline loops: CDR1 SNHLY, CDR2 FYNNEI. Trimming cost V 6 bases and J 2 bases, with 15 bases left between them. The chain uses TRBV2 and TRBJ2-3, with D possibly TRBD2 on 5 matching bases. The clonotype originates from a man in his forties with active or convalescent COVID-19. The sequenced sample consisted of peripheral blood. The CDR3 DNA sequence: TGTGCCAGCAGCGCAGGACTTCAACACACAGATACGCAGTATTTT. This codes for CASSAGLQHTDTQYF.